This paragraph covers one T cell receptor beta chain sequence. The table lists this clonotype with many counts. The antigen it binds to is not known. At one boundary the junction diverges from the germline segment, which might be a read error. The entry originates in a study of Graves' ophthalmopathy and Graves' hyperthyroidism listed by TCRdb under 2018. About the study as a whole: Peripheral blood samples were taken at the time of initial diagnosis, before any treatment was given. Following sample collection, hyperthyroidism patients were given methimazole at a starting dose of 30 mg daily, and ophthalmopathy patients were given high-dose intravenous methylprednisolone. The 100 or so discovery patients were randomly split 7:3 into training and test sets. In total, some 130 blood samples were TCR-sequenced: approximately 42 ophthalmopathy, some 80 hyperthyroidism and some 17 hyperthyroidism-to-ophthalmopathy patients. The study used TCR beta repertoire signatures to distinguish Graves' ophthalmopathy from Graves' hyperthyroidism and to predict progression to ophthalmopathy. An independent validation cohort comprised under 20 hyperthyroidism patients and 15 to 17 patients who later progressed from hyperthyroidism to ophthalmopathy. T-cell repertoires of thyroid tissue and blood were compared in six or seven hyperthyroidism patients. To explore V-J signatures distinguishing ophthalmopathy from hyperthyroidism, a discovery set of 100 or so patients (43 ophthalmopathy, 55 to 60 stable hyperthyroidism) was enrolled. Overall study outcomes, separate from this receptor: In cross-validation, the 13-signature model distinguished ophthalmopathy from stable hyperthyroidism with approximately 85% sensitivity and nearly 82% specificity, and in the test set the corresponding values were roughly 80% and 76%. Sample size was not predetermined statistically, and investigators were not blinded to group allocation. In validation, the model predicted ophthalmopathy progression with roughly 68% sensitivity and around 72% specificity; approximately 12 predicted patients were CT-confirmed with GO in a median of 6.5 months. Most expanded thyroid clonotypes with a frequency above 0.001 also appeared in blood, which suggests that blood repertoires may reflect the immune response in the thyroid.

CDR3 length: 14 amino acids, cysteine to phenylalanine. Just the 42-base CDR3 DNA is kept, in frame starting at base 1. The germline V gene (reference sequence) provides CDR1 LNHDA and CDR2 SQIVND. For repertoire sequencing, the TCR beta CDR3 regions were amplified from RNA transcripts. The first round was an RT-PCR using HTBI primers with the Qiagen OneStep RT-PCR kit, and this first round was followed by a second-round multiplex PCR, then size selection and purification. Libraries were sequenced on an Illumina HiSeq2000 using paired-end 100 bp reads. In the paper's pipeline: SOAPnuke was used to process the reads, throwing out any read that had adapters, had uncalled bases, had a mean Phred below 15, or lacked an exact constant-primer or identifier match. High-quality paired reads were merged with COPE v1.2.5. Each unique nucleotide sequence was defined as a clonotype, and clonotypes were aligned to IMGT TRB V, D and J references with MiTCR v1.1. The analysis was limited to V-J combinations with a frequency above 0.0001, which together covered 99.2% of repertoires. For each V-J combination, a TCR clonal expansion and chaos score was defined as the ratio of F50 clonal expansion to chaos observed in the TCRdist matrix. Welch's t-statistics and random forest were used to reduce features to about a dozen V-J combinations, which were fed into a naive Bayes classifier. The similarity between thyroid and blood repertoires was quantified using the Morisita-Horn index. TCRdb trimmed the raw reads at Q25, called clones with MiXCR and kept productive beta chains. Every CDR3 protein is listed once, alongside the most common genes and DNA of its rows. TCRdb, not the original authors, processed these V and J calls. This sample comprises about 400,000 distinct CDR3 sequences, 15% of them detected only once. The ten largest account for about 7% of the sample.

Stable hyperthyroidism was defined as no progression to ophthalmopathy within 18 months of follow-up. Patients with hyperthyroidism were aged 18 to 65 years, had been newly diagnosed, and had a disease duration of less than 2 months. Anyone with other autoimmune diseases, uncontrolled infections, pregnancy or lactation was excluded from the study. Clinical symptoms, serum thyroxine, TRAb, thyroid ultrasound and orbital computed tomography formed the basis of the diagnosis. Ficoll-Paque density gradient centrifugation was used to isolate PBMCs from about 9.4 ml of fresh peripheral blood. Total RNA was extracted with Trizol reagent and quality-checked on an Agilent 2100 Bioanalyzer.

Sequenced: peripheral blood. The rearrangement joined TRBV19 to TRBJ1-6; TRBD1 matches 7 bases in the middle. This receptor was identified in a young woman with stable Graves' hyperthyroidism. Donor details come from another sample of the same person, matched by shared clones. The nucleotide sequence reads TGTGCCAGCACTCCCCAGGGGGATAAGTCACCCCTCCACTTT. This codes for CASTPQGDKSPLHF.